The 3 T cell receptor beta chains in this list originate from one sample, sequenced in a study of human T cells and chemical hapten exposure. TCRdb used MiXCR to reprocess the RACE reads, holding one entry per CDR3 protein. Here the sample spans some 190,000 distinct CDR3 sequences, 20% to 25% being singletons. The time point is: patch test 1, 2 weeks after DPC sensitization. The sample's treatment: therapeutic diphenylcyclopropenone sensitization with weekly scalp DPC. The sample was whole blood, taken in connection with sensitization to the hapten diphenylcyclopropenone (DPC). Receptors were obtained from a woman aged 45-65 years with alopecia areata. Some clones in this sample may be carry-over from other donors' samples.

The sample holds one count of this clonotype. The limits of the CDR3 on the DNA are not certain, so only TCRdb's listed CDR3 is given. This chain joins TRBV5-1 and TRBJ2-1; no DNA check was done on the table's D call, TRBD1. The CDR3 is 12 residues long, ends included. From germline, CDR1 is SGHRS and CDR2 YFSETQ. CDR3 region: CASFGPGTGEFF.

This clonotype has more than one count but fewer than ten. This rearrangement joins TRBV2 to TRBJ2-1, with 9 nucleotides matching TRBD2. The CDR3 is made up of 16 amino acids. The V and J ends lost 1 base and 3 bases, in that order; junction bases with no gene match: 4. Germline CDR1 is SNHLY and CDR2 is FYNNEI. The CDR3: CASSEETSGYYNEQFF. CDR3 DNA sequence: TGTGCCAGCAGTGAAGAAACTAGCGGGTACTACAATGAGCAGTTCTTC.

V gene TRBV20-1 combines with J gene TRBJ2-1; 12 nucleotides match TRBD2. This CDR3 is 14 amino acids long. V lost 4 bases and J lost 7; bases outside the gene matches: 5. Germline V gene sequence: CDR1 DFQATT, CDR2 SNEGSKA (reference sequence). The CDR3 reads CSATSGRAGNEQFF. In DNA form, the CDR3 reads TGCAGTGCTACTAGCGGGAGGGCGGGGAATGAGCAGTTCTTC.